This TCR beta chain was captured by sequencing in a study of vaccination effects on CD4 cells after COVID-19. ViraFEST used viral peptide pools to expand antigen-specific CD4+ T cells before sequencing. Cells that had been cultured for nine to eleven days were the source of isolated CD4+ T cells. This individual tested PCR-positive for SARS-CoV-2 infection between March and December 2020. Cultures used about 2 million PBMC per well, roughly 11 IU/ml IL-2 and about 10 ug/ml peptides. Germline values: CDR1 MGHRA, CDR2 YSYEKL. This CDR3 contains 16 residues. V dropped 3 bases and J dropped 5 bases, with 19 bases sitting between them. This clone was picked up a small number of times. Antigen unknown. The method was immunoSEQ multiplex PCR; TCRdb's version includes in-frame clones alone and lacks a portion of them. The sample consists of tens of thousands of clones, about two thirds of them appearing once.

Sequenced here: CD4+ T cells from PBMCs cultured with a peptide pool, sampled before COVID-19 vaccination. The TCR comes from a human donor who had a prior SARS-CoV-2 infection. This rearrangement joins TRBV4-1 to TRBJ1-1; D is possibly TRBD1 (6 bases). The CDR3 protein is CASSHTTLRGKTEAFF. In DNA form, the CDR3 reads TGCGCCAGCAGCCATACGACACTAAGGGGGAAGACTGAAGCTTTCTTT.